The 20 T cell receptor beta chains below come from one sample, sequenced in a study of blood T cells in healthy people across ages (dated by TCRdb to about 2015). The library relied on 5' RACE. Sequencing relied on an Illumina HiSeq 2500. A second roughly 6 to 12 cycle PCR used a sample-barcoded 5' primer and a J-beta primer mix. In TCRdb, the public reads were trimmed at Q25 with fastp and aligned with MiXCR, with productive beta chains retained. Every CDR3 protein is listed once, alongside the most common genes and DNA of its rows. Across this sample there are over a million distinct CDR3 sequences, with 59% seen only once. The ten largest make up over 5.5% of the sample. The sequencing sample was made of blood. Every receptor here comes from a man younger than 35 in good health.

This clonotype was observed a handful of times. The chain links TRBV15 to TRBJ2-1; D may be TRBD2 (6 bases). This CDR3 is built from 13 residues. Per germline, CDR1 LNHNV and CDR2 YYDKDF (reference sequence). V lost 6 bases, J lost 4 bases, and 10 bases lay in between. The CDR3 DNA sequence: TGTGCCACCAGGGTCGGGGGTTACAATGAGCAGTTCTTC. Protein sequence: CATRVGGYNEQFF. The full variable domain, with the rest looked up from reference TRBV15 and TRBJ2-1, is DAMVIQNPRYQVTQFGKPVTLSCSQTLNHNVMYWYQQKSSQAPKLLFHYYDKDFNNEADTPDNFQSRRPNTSFCFLDIRSPGLGDTAMYLCATRVGGYNEQFFGPGTRLTVL.

The chain carries TRBV29-1 and TRBJ1-4, with a possible D match to TRBD1 (5 bases). This CDR3 has 15 amino acids. In germline, CDR1 is SQVTM, CDR2 ANQGSEA. V dropped 3 bases and J dropped 0 bases, with 11 bases sitting between them. The CDR3 region is CSVDSGTATNEKLFF. CDR3 DNA: TGCAGCGTTGATTCCGGGACTGCAACTAATGAAAAACTGTTTTTT. Full variable domain (missing parts from reference TRBV29-1 and TRBJ1-4): SAVISQKPSRDICQRGTSLTIQCQVDSQVTMMFWYRQQPGQSLTLIATANQGSEATYESGFVIDKFPISRPNLTFSTLTVSNMSPEDSSIYLCSVDSGTATNEKLFFGSGTQLSVL.

This clonotype has only one observation. In DNA, the CDR3 is TGCGCCAGCAGCCAAGGACTAGCGGGGGGGCCGTATTCCTACAATGAGCAGTTCTTC. Translation gives CASSQGLAGGPYSYNEQFF. V gene TRBV4-3 combines with J gene TRBJ2-1; 14 bases line up with TRBD2. Trimming removed 1 base from V and 1 base from J; junction bases left unmatched: 6. This CDR3 comprises 19 residues. CDR1 and CDR2 from the germline V gene are LGHNA and YSLEER.

This clonotype occurred a few times. V and J are TRBV20-1 and TRBJ2-3; D gene unclear. The CDR3 covers 16 residues. Trimming removed 0 bases from V and 4 bases from J, with 17 bases in between. Germline V gene data show CDR1 as DFQATT and CDR2 as SNEGSKA (reference sequence). This chain's CDR3 is CSARDADPFQADTQYF. Written as DNA, the CDR3 is TGCAGTGCTAGAGATGCGGACCCCTTTCAGGCAGATACGCAGTATTTT.

The chain combines TRBV6-5 with TRBJ1-2; no clear D gene. The ends were cut back, 5 bases at V and 1 base at J, with 14 bases in the middle. This CDR3 contains 15 residues. The germline CDR1 and CDR2 sequences are MNHEY and SVGAGI. The CDR3 DNA reads TGTGCCAGCAGTCCTCGGATCCCTCTTAACTATGGCTACACCTTC. This translates into CASSPRIPLNYGYTF.

V and J are TRBV12-3 or TRBV12-4 and TRBJ2-7, with 12 bases matching TRBD2. CDR3 length: 16 residues. After removal of 4 bases from V and 3 bases from J, the junction contained 7 bases not matched to a gene. The CDR3 reads CASSYSLAGGNYEQYF. The CDR3 nucleotides read TGTGCCAGCAGTTATTCCCTAGCGGGAGGGAACTACGAGCAGTACTTC.

This chain uses TRBV28 with TRBJ1-1, with unresolved D. The germline V gene has CDR1 MDHEN and CDR2 SYDVKM. The V end lost 3 bases, the J end lost 0 bases, and 8 bases lay between the germline ends. The CDR3 has 14 amino acids. CDR3 nucleotide sequence: TGTGCCAGCAGTTTCCGGCAGATGAACACTGAAGCTTTCTTT. It specifies CASSFRQMNTEAFF.

This clonotype was seen just once. The V gene is TRBV20-1, the J gene TRBJ2-3, with 8 bases identical to TRBD1. This CDR3 spans 14 amino acids. The V and J ends lost 0 bases and 6 bases, in that order; junction bases with no gene match: 5. Germline V gives CDR1 DFQATT, CDR2 SNEGSKA (reference sequence). The CDR3 DNA is TGCAGTGCTAGAGATTATGGACAGGGTGATACGCAGTATTTT. It specifies CSARDYGQGDTQYF.

V gene TRBV5-6 combines with J gene TRBJ2-5; D unclear. The end of the DNA fits TRBJ2-7 better, so the J call may be wrong. The CDR3 sequence is 13 residues long. CDR1 is SGHDT and CDR2 is YYEEEE in the germline V gene. The CDR3 region has the DNA TGTGCCAGCAGCTCACACGAACCCTACGAGCAGTACTTC. It encodes CASSSHEPYEQYF.

This clonotype occurred a few times. Mismatch with germline at one junction end may stem from a read error. The gene calls are TRBV25-1 and TRBJ2-5; D call uncertain. This CDR3 contains 14 residues. Germline V gene sequence: CDR1 MGHDK, CDR2 SYGVNS. This CDR3 is CVSSEFSTYETQYF. The CDR3 DNA reads TGTGTCAGCAGTGAATTTTCGACATACGAGACCCAGTACTTC.

V is TRBV29-1 and J is TRBJ2-1, with D possibly matching TRBD1 (6 bases). Germline lookup yields CDR1 SQVTM and CDR2 ANQGSEA. This CDR3 is 12 amino acids long. The V end was cut by 6 bases, the J end by 4 bases, with 10 bases between. As DNA, the CDR3 is TGCAGCGTCTCCGGACAGTACAATGAGCAGTTCTTC. Protein sequence: CSVSGQYNEQFF.

This rearrangement joins TRBV4-3 to TRBJ2-5; 7 bases align to TRBD1. The tail of the sequence fits TRBJ2-7 better, so the J call may be wrong. CDR1 is LGHNA and CDR2 is YSLEER in the germline V gene. The CDR3 sequence is 14 residues long. CDR3 sequence: CASSPGQSFGEQYF. CDR3 in DNA: TGCGCCAGCAGCCCGGGACAGTCCTTCGGCGAGCAGTACTTC.

The chain joins TRBV7-9 to TRBJ1-6; unclear D gene. Germline CDR1 and CDR2: SEHNR and FQNEAQ (reference sequence). The CDR3 has 15 amino acids. The V end lost 5 bases, the J end lost 8 bases, and 16 bases lay between the germline ends. CDR3 in DNA: TGTGCCAGCAGCGCCCGGACCGAAAGGGATTCACCCCTCCACTTT. As protein: CASSARTERDSPLHF.

CDR3 nucleotides: TGCAGTGCTAGAGAACTAGCGGGTCGCAATGAGCAGTTCTTC. This encodes CSARELAGRNEQFF. The chain joins TRBV20-1 to TRBJ2-1, with 9 bases lining up with TRBD2. V lost 0 bases, J lost 6 bases, and 3 bases stayed unmatched. Germline CDR1 DFQATT, CDR2 SNEGSKA (reference sequence). The CDR3 extends over 14 amino acids.

This rearrangement joins TRBV12-3 or TRBV12-4 to TRBJ1-1, with TRBD1 identical over 7 bases. The CDR3 has 16 amino acids. V shed 5 bases and J 4 bases; nucleotides not matched to a gene: 13. The CDR3 sequence: CASSEGTGEGGTEAFF. In nucleotides, the CDR3 is TGTGCCAGCAGTGAAGGAACAGGGGAAGGCGGCACTGAAGCTTTCTTT.

This clonotype was counted only a few times. The V call is TRBV20-1, the J call TRBJ2-3, with a weak D call TRBD2 (7 bases). The CDR3 spans 14 residues. Germline CDR1 reads DFQATT; CDR2 reads SNEGSKA (reference sequence). Trimming left V 1 base short and J 6 bases short, with 14 bases between. CDR3 DNA sequence: TGCAGTGCTAGAGCGGTGGGGGGGCCGGATACGCAGTATTTT. Translation: CSARAVGGPDTQYF.

Here the CDR3 DNA reads TGTGCCAGCAGAAGGGACAGGGGCCTCCACGAGCAGTACTTC. It specifies CASRRDRGLHEQYF. J is TRBJ2-7 and V is TRBV12-3 or TRBV12-4; the match to TRBD1 covers 10 bases. The CDR3 has 14 residues. Trimming at V came to 6 bases and at J to 5 bases, leaving 7 bases not matched to a gene.

The rearrangement joins TRBV29-1 to TRBJ2-4; TRBD2 agrees at 11 bases. The better agreement between TRBJ2-7 and the DNA end casts doubt on the J call. The CDR3 runs 14 residues. Germline loops: CDR1 SQVTM, CDR2 ANQGSEA. CDR3 loop: CSVEGLADTYEQYF. CDR3 sequence (DNA): TGCAGCGTTGAGGGACTAGCGGACACCTACGAGCAGTACTTC.

This rearrangement joins TRBV20-1 to TRBJ1-2; D remains ambiguous. There are 13 residues in the CDR3. Germline assignment: CDR1 DFQATT and CDR2 SNEGSKA (reference sequence). The V and J ends lost 6 bases and 0 bases respectively, with 11 bases between them. The CDR3 reads CSALEETNYGYTF. Here the CDR3 DNA reads TGCAGTGCCTTAGAGGAGACTAACTATGGCTACACCTTC.

The rearrangement joins TRBV6-1 to TRBJ2-2, with a tentative D call TRBD2 (6 bases). Germline CDR1 MNHNS, CDR2 SASEGT. V was shortened by 11 bases and J by 5 bases, with 15 bases between the two germline ends. This CDR3 has 13 amino acids. DNA of the CDR3: TGTGCCGGATACCAGGGAGGTACCGGGGAGCTGTTTTTT. As protein: CAGYQGGTGELFF.